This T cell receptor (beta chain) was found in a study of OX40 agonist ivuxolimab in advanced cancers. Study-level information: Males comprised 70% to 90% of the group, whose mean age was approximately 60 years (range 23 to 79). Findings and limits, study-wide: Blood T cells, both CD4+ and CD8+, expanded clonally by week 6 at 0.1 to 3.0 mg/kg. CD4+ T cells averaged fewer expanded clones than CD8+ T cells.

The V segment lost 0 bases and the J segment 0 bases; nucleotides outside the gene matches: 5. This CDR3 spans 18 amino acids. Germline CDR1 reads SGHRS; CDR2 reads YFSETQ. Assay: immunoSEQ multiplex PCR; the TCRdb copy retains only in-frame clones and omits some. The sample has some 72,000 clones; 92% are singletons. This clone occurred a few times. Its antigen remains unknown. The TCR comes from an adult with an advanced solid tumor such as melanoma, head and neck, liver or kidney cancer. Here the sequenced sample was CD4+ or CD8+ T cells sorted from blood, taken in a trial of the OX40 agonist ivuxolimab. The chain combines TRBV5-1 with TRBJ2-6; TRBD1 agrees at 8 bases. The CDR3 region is CASSLAGGAFSGANVLTF. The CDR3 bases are TGCGCCAGCAGCTTGGCAGGGGGCGCCTTCTCTGGGGCCAACGTCCTGACTTTC.